Given below is one T cell receptor beta chain in context. Antigen specificity is unknown. This specimen comes from a study of vaccination effects on CD4 cells after COVID-19. Assay used: immunoSEQ multiplex PCR; TCRdb lists only in-frame clones, some missing. The table shows roughly 41,000 clones, with over 60% occurring only once. Germline CDR1 SGDLS, CDR2 YYNGEE. There are 16 residues in the CDR3. V lost 6 bases, J lost 5 bases, and 10 bases stayed unmatched. Antigen-specific CD4+ T cells expanded by the ViraFEST assay with viral peptide pools were then sequenced. Subsequent to a culture period of around 10 days, CD4+ T cells were isolated. Vaccine administered to participants consisted of two doses of either BNT162b2 or mRNA-1273.

The chain has TRBV9 and TRBJ2-2; 10 bases align to TRBD1. The sequences come from CD4+ T cells from PBMCs cultured with HCoV-OC43 spike peptides, collected after COVID-19 vaccination. Regarding subset: HCoV-OC43 spike overlapping peptide pool stimulation. The TCR sequence derives from a human donor who received a COVID-19 vaccine. CDR3 coding DNA: TGTGCCAGCACCAATGACAGGGGGCGGTATACCGGGGAGCTGTTTTTT. Translating gives CASTNDRGRYTGELFF.